This T cell receptor beta chain was obtained from a study of blood T cell repertoires in COVID-19. About the study: Collection of acute and convalescent COVID-19 samples took place in the United States, Italy and Spain.

CDR1 is LNHDA and CDR2 is SQIVND in the germline V gene (reference sequence). This CDR3 contains 16 residues. V gave up 5 bases and J gave up 2 bases, with 18 bases separating them. Participants were aged about 18 to 90 years from roughly 26 US areas. Cohorts were determined from participant-reported clinical history. This table comes from immunoSEQ multiplex PCR, and its TCRdb copy is limited to in-frame clones, with some not included. The profile shows about 390,000 clones, approximately 90% of them singletons. Sequenced sample: PBMCs or T cells enriched from blood (not recorded which). This clonotype originated in a woman between 45 and 60 years old who had recovered from COVID-19. The gene calls are TRBV19 and TRBJ1-2, with D perhaps matching TRBD1 (6 bases). The CDR3 nucleotides are TGTGCCAGTAGTGCTCCAGGGGTAGGAAGAAACTATGGCTACACCTTC. Amino acid sequence: CASSAPGVGRNYGYTF. The full variable domain, in which reference TRBV19 and TRBJ1-2 provide the parts outside the CDR3, is DGGITQSPKYLFRKEGQNVTLSCEQNLNHDAMYWYRQDPGQGLRLIYYSQIVNDFQKGDIAEGYSVSREKKESFPLTVTSAQKNPTAFYLCASSAPGVGRNYGYTFGSGTRLTVV.